A single sample is the source of the 12 T cell receptor beta chains below, sequenced in a study of cytomegalovirus exposure and HLA in healthy donors. PCR amplification relied on 60 Vbeta primers (plus 13 Jbeta primers). Repertoires were generated with immunoSEQ multiplex PCR, while TCRdb's copy carries only in-frame clones and drops some. The data hold about 120,000 clones, with about 74% observed a single time. The sequencing sample was made of PBMCs. Source of these receptors: a female donor in good health and CMV-seronegative.

This sequence joins TRBV9 and TRBJ1-4, with D perhaps TRBD1 (5 bases). This CDR3 has 15 amino acids. Germline assignment: CDR1 SGDLS and CDR2 YYNGEE. V lost 0 bases and J lost 3, with 9 bases in between. CDR3 coding DNA: TGTGCCAGCAGCGTAGCTCAGGGTTCTAATGAAAAACTGTTTTTT. Encoded protein: CASSVAQGSNEKLFF.

The V gene is TRBV6-6, the J gene TRBJ2-7, with D uncertain. The V end was cut by 6 bases, the J end by 6 bases, with 15 bases between. The CDR3 extends over 13 amino acids. The germline V gene encodes CDR1 MNHNY and CDR2 SVGAGI (reference sequence). CDR3 sequence: CASRLGIRSEQYF. CDR3 DNA sequence: TGTGCCAGCAGGCTGGGCATTCGCTCCGAGCAGTACTTC.

The chain uses TRBV4-1 and TRBJ2-5; TRBD2 is a possible D gene (5 bases). The length of the CDR3 is 11 residues. Trimming left V 5 bases short and J 7 bases short, with 8 bases between. Germline lookup yields CDR1 MGHRA and CDR2 YSYEKL. The CDR3 region has the DNA TGCGCCAGCAGCGGCCGGGGGACCCAGTACTTC. Its translation is CASSGRGTQYF.

This sequence joins TRBV5-1 and TRBJ1-1; 9 bases are a match to TRBD1. Germline lookup yields CDR1 SGHRS and CDR2 YFSETQ. The V gene end was trimmed by 4 bases and the J gene end by 0 bases; junction bases not matched to a gene: 4. The length of the CDR3 is 15 residues. CDR3 DNA: TGCGCCAGCAGCACCGACAGGGGGGTGAACACTGAAGCTTTCTTT. Translation: CASSTDRGVNTEAFF.

J is TRBJ1-1 and V is TRBV18, with 7 bases fitting TRBD1. Losses at the gene ends were 0 bases for V and 1 base for J; bases not matched to a gene: 2. The CDR3 totals 15 residues. The germline V gene has CDR1 KGHSH and CDR2 LQKENI. CDR3 DNA sequence: TGTGCCAGCTCACCACCGTGGACAGGGAACACTGAAGCTTTCTTT. It specifies CASSPPWTGNTEAFF.

V usage is TRBV7-8 and J usage is TRBJ2-1, with D hard to call. Looked up from germline, CDR1 is SGHVS and CDR2 is FQNEAQ. The CDR3 runs to 17 residues. Trimming took 5 bases from V and 7 from J, leaving 24 bases between them. The chain's CDR3 is CASSPFWSSSPRNEQFF. The CDR3 nucleotides are TGTGCCAGCAGCCCCTTTTGGTCTTCCAGCCCGAGGAATGAGCAGTTCTTC.

This clone was observed a single time. The CDR3 here is CASSFQRSTDTQYF. The CDR3 region has the DNA TGTGCCAGCAGCTTCCAGCGTAGCACAGATACGCAGTATTTT. The rearrangement joins TRBV7-8 to TRBJ2-3; D gene ambiguous. Trimming removed 3 bases from V and 0 bases from J, with 7 bases in between. The CDR3 is 14 amino acids. Germline lookup yields CDR1 SGHVS and CDR2 FQNEAQ.

This sequence joins TRBV29-1 and TRBJ1-2; 9 positions match TRBD1. The CDR3 is 17 amino acids. Germline CDR1 and CDR2: SQVTM and ANQGSEA. With V trimmed by 5 bases and J by 4 bases, 17 bases remained unmatched. Here the CDR3 DNA reads TGCAGCGTTTACGGAACAGGGGGCGCGGCGTTCTCCTATGGCTACACCTTC. It encodes CSVYGTGGAAFSYGYTF. Combining the CDR3 with reference TRBV29-1 and TRBJ1-2 gives the whole variable domain SAVISQKPSRDICQRGTSLTIQCQVDSQVTMMFWYRQQPGQSLTLIATANQGSEATYESGFVIDKFPISRPNLTFSTLTVSNMSPEDSSIYLCSVYGTGGAAFSYGYTFGSGTRLTVV.

The sample holds a few counts of this clone. The CDR3 reads CASSNTGSTNEKLFF. The CDR3 DNA reads TGTGCCAGCAGCAACACAGGGTCAACTAATGAAAAACTGTTTTTT. The chain uses TRBV6-1 and TRBJ1-4; D possibly corresponds to TRBD1 (6 bases). Trimming left V 6 bases short and J 0 bases short, with 11 bases between. Germline V CDR1 and CDR2: MNHNS, SASEGT. The CDR3 totals 15 residues.

The chain combines TRBV4-2 with TRBJ1-5; D gene uncertain. Germline V gives CDR1 LGHNA, CDR2 YNFKEQ. The V end was cut by 0 bases, the J end by 4 bases, with 10 bases between. The length of the CDR3 is 15 residues. The CDR3 loop is CASSQDPRTNQPQHF. The CDR3 DNA reads TGTGCCAGCAGCCAAGATCCCCGGACTAATCAGCCCCAGCATTTT.

The V call is TRBV6-1, the J call TRBJ2-3; no definite D call. The germline CDR1 and CDR2 sequences are MNHNS and SASEGT. The length of the CDR3 is 17 residues. Trimming took 1 base from V and 1 from J, leaving 15 bases between them. In DNA, the CDR3 is TGTGCCAGCAGTGAAGAAGCTCTAGTTCACGGCACAGATACGCAGTATTTT. It encodes CASSEEALVHGTDTQYF.

The chain has TRBV5-1 and TRBJ2-5; 8 positions agree with TRBD1. In germline, CDR1 is SGHRS, CDR2 YFSETQ. The CDR3 loop spans 16 amino acids. The V segment lost 4 bases and the J segment 5 bases; nucleotides outside the gene matches: 13. The CDR3: CASSDRDRRAEETQYF. The CDR3 nucleotides read TGCGCCAGCAGCGACCGGGACAGGAGAGCTGAGGAGACCCAGTACTTC. Filled out from reference TRBV5-1 and TRBJ2-5, the complete variable domain reads KAGVTQTPRYLIKTRGQQVTLSCSPISGHRSVSWYQQTPGQGLQFLFEYFSETQRNKGNFPGRFSGRQFSNSRSEMNVSTLELGDSALYLCASSDRDRRAEETQYFGPGTRLLVL.